Following are 16 T cell receptor beta chains from one sample sequenced in a study of cytomegalovirus exposure and HLA in healthy donors (dated by TCRdb to 2017 to 2019). Libraries came from the immunoSEQ multiplex PCR assay. A mixture of 60 forward primers for TCR Vbeta segments and 13 reverse primers for TCR Jbeta segments was used in the multiplex PCR. Held by TCRdb, this immuneACCESS table contains in-frame sequences only and omits some clones. Under half of the omission traces to an unresolved V gene where checked; the cause of the rest is unknown. The sample's table lists a count of more than 50,000 clones. Jointly, the top ten make up about 6.7% of the sample. Sequencing was carried out using PBMCs. All receptors derive from a woman in her forties in good health and CMV-seronegative.

On this clone: One end of the junction fails to match germline, which may point to a read error. The chain links TRBV7-9 to TRBJ2-7; 7 nucleotides align to TRBD2. CDR3 length equals 12 residues. CDR1 SEHNR and CDR2 FQNEAQ come from the germline V gene (reference sequence). CDR3 sequence: CASSSSGTPGNF. The CDR3 region has the DNA TGTGCCAGCAGCTCAAGCGGGACTCCGGGGAACTTC. Variable domain in full (rest from reference TRBV7-9 and TRBJ2-7): DTGVSQNPRHKITKRGQNVTFRCDPISEHNRLYWYRQTLGQGPEFLTYFQNEAQLEKSRLLSDRFSAERPKGSFSTLEIQRTEQGDSAMYLCASSSSGTPGNFGPGTRLTVT.

Here the CDR3 DNA reads TGTGCCAGCAGCTTAGGCCGGACATCGAACACTGAAGCTTTCTTT. Its protein product is CASSLGRTSNTEAFF. The rearrangement uses TRBV13 and TRBJ1-1; the D gene is possibly TRBD1 (5 bases). Germline V CDR1 and CDR2: PRHDT, FYEKMQ (reference sequence). This CDR3 spans 15 amino acids. The V end was cut by 0 bases, the J end by 1 base, with 9 bases between.

The V gene is TRBV7-6, the J gene TRBJ2-2; 9 nucleotides line up with TRBD2. The CDR3 covers 15 residues. Germline lookup yields CDR1 SGHVS and CDR2 FNYEAQ. With V trimmed by 5 bases and J by 6 bases, 7 bases remained unmatched. CDR3 residues: CASSPGAGGPGELFF. The CDR3, as DNA: TGTGCCAGCAGCCCTGGGGCGGGGGGGCCCGGGGAGCTGTTTTTT.

This rearrangement joins TRBV5-8 to TRBJ1-4; 7 bases are a match to TRBD1. V dropped 2 bases and J dropped 1; count of bases not matched to a gene: 2. This CDR3 has 15 residues. CDR1 is SGHTS and CDR2 is YDEGEE in the germline V gene. This CDR3 reads CASSLQGRTNEKLFF. The CDR3 coding sequence is TGTGCCAGCAGCTTACAGGGGCGAACTAATGAAAAACTGTTTTTT.

The V and J genes are TRBV10-3 and TRBJ1-1, with D tentatively TRBD1 (5 bases). The CDR3 spans 14 residues. V lost 0 bases and J lost 1, with 6 bases in between. CDR1 and CDR2 from the germline V gene are ENHRY and SYGVKD. The CDR3 DNA follows: TGTGCCATCAGTGAGTCCCAGGGGAACACTGAAGCTTTCTTT. Residues: CAISESQGNTEAFF.

The chain recombines TRBV4-2 with TRBJ2-7; 9 nucleotides line up with TRBD2. V lost 2 bases and J lost 5; bases outside the gene matches: 10. This CDR3 is built from 16 residues. CDR1 and CDR2 (germline): LGHNA, YNFKEQ. The chain's CDR3 is CASSQSSTGLADEQYF. The CDR3, as DNA: TGTGCCAGCAGCCAATCCTCAACGGGACTAGCAGACGAGCAGTACTTC.

The rearrangement uses TRBV19 and TRBJ1-2, with 8 bases fitting TRBD1. The CDR3 totals 14 residues. The trim removed 5 bases at V and 2 bases at J, leaving 4 bases unmatched. Germline CDR1 is LNHDA and CDR2 is SQIVND (reference sequence). CDR3 bases: TGTGCCAGTAGTTCTAGGGACAGGAACTATGGCTACACCTTC. The encoded protein is CASSSRDRNYGYTF. Drawing the rest from reference TRBV19 and TRBJ1-2, the complete variable domain is DGGITQSPKYLFRKEGQNVTLSCEQNLNHDAMYWYRQDPGQGLRLIYYSQIVNDFQKGDIAEGYSVSREKKESFPLTVTSAQKNPTAFYLCASSSRDRNYGYTFGSGTRLTVV.

The rearrangement uses TRBV28 and TRBJ2-4; D may be TRBD1 (6 bases). V lost 6 bases, J lost 0 bases, and 12 bases lay in between. The CDR3 runs 15 residues. The germline gives CDR1 MDHEN, CDR2 SYDVKM. As DNA, the CDR3 is TGTGCCAGCAGCCAAGGGGGTCTAGCCAAAAACATTCAGTACTTC. Its protein product is CASSQGGLAKNIQYF.

The genes are TRBV9 and TRBJ2-7, with 9 nucleotides matching TRBD2. The germline V gene encodes CDR1 SGDLS and CDR2 YYNGEE. V dropped 3 bases and J dropped 5; count of bases not matched to a gene: 3. The length of the CDR3 is 13 residues. The DNA of the CDR3 is TGTGCCAGCAGCGCCGGCGGGGGGGACGAGCAGTACTTC. Its translation is CASSAGGGDEQYF.

The chain links TRBV19 to TRBJ2-3; 11 bases fit TRBD2. The CDR3 extends over 17 amino acids. CDR1 LNHDA and CDR2 SQIVND come from the germline V gene (reference sequence). Losses at the gene ends were 3 bases for V and 6 bases for J; bases not matched to a gene: 11. The CDR3 DNA is TGTGCCAGTAGTATTCCAACGGGACTAGCGGTGCCGGATACGCAGTATTTT. Translation gives CASSIPTGLAVPDTQYF. Combining the CDR3 with reference TRBV19 and TRBJ2-3 gives the whole variable domain DGGITQSPKYLFRKEGQNVTLSCEQNLNHDAMYWYRQDPGQGLRLIYYSQIVNDFQKGDIAEGYSVSREKKESFPLTVTSAQKNPTAFYLCASSIPTGLAVPDTQYFGPGTRLTVL.

V and J are TRBV5-1 and TRBJ2-7, with D hard to call. The CDR3 has 15 amino acids. V gave up 2 bases and J gave up 2 bases, with 14 bases separating them. The germline CDR1 and CDR2 sequences are SGHRS and YFSETQ. In nucleotides, the CDR3 is TGCGCCAGCAGCTTCGTTGCCTCAGGCGCCTACGAGCAGTACTTC. This gives the protein CASSFVASGAYEQYF.

The chain carries TRBV29-1 and TRBJ2-3; 7 positions agree with TRBD2. Trimming cost V 4 bases and J 3 bases; bases outside gene matches: 13. This CDR3 has 16 amino acids. CDR1 SQVTM and CDR2 ANQGSEA come from the germline V gene. The CDR3 nucleotides are TGCAGCGTTGCGGGCGGGGGAGCCCACAGAACAGATACGCAGTATTTT. It codes for CSVAGGGAHRTDTQYF.

The rearrangement links TRBV19 to TRBJ1-1; D is possibly TRBD1 (6 bases). V lost 3 bases and J 3 bases, leaving 17 bases between the germline ends. Per the germline V gene, CDR1 is LNHDA and CDR2 is SQIVND (reference sequence). This CDR3 comprises 16 residues. The CDR3 DNA is TGTGCCAGTAGTATCGACCCTTTTGGGGGCCACACTGAAGCTTTCTTT. Protein product: CASSIDPFGGHTEAFF.

The chain joins TRBV6-1 to TRBJ2-7; 7 nucleotides match TRBD1. Trimming at V came to 6 bases and at J to 3 bases, leaving 8 bases not matched to a gene. The CDR3 extends over 14 amino acids. CDR1 and CDR2 from the germline V gene are MNHNS and SASEGT. For the CDR3, the DNA is TGTGCCAGCAGCGGGACAGTGGGGATCTACGAGCAGTACTTC. It codes for CASSGTVGIYEQYF.

The chain is built from TRBV11-2 and TRBJ2-5; no reliable D call. The germline V and J ends were trimmed by 0 bases and 7 bases, with 21 bases remaining between them. The CDR3 runs 17 residues. Germline V gene data show CDR1 as SGHAT and CDR2 as FQNNGV. The CDR3 protein is CASSLDRRSAALGTQYF. The CDR3 DNA follows: TGTGCCAGCAGCTTAGATCGGCGATCGGCGGCACTCGGGACCCAGTACTTC.

V usage is TRBV27 and J usage is TRBJ2-7; D call uncertain. Germline V lookup: CDR1 MNHEY, CDR2 SMNVEV (reference sequence). V gave up 2 bases and J gave up 0 bases, with 8 bases separating them. CDR3 length: 14 residues. As DNA, the CDR3 is TGTGCCAGCAGTTTAAATCCCTACTCCTACGAGCAGTACTTC. Translation: CASSLNPYSYEQYF.